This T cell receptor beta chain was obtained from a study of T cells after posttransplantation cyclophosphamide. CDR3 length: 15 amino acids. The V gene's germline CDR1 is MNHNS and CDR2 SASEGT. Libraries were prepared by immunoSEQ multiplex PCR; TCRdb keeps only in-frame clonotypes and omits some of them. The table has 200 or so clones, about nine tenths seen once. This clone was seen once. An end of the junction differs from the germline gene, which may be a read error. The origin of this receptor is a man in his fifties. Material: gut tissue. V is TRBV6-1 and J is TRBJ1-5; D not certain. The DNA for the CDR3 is TGTACCAGCGGCGAGACACTTTCCCCCAATCAGCCCCAGCATTTT. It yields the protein CTSGETLSPNQPQHF.